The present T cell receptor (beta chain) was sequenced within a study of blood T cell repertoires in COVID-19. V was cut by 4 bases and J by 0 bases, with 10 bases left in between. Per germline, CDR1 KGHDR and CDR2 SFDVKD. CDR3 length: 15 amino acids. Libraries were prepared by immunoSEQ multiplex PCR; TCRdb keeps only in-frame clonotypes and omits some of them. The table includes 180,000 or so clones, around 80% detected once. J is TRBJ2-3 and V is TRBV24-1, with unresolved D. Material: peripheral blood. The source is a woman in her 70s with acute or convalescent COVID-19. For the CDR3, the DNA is TGTGCCACCAGTGACCGACTTGCTAGCACAGATACGCAGTATTTT. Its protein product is CATSDRLASTDTQYF.